A selection of T cell receptor beta chains follows, all from one sample in a study of T cell changes during pregnancy in multiple sclerosis. The assay was immunoSEQ multiplex PCR, and TCRdb's table has in-frame clones only and misses some. The sample yields around 60,000 clones, 92% seen once. This specimen was peripheral blood, taken in the second trimester of pregnancy. The receptor source for this set is a female donor in good health, enrolled as a control in a pregnancy study. The CDR3 runs from the conserved cysteine through the conserved F or W. D genes are given only for firm matches. Only part of the rows carry a size: once, few, many, or a class if the clone is expanded.

d_call j_call clone_size v_call cdr3_aa cdr3_nt
TRBD1 TRBJ2-7 many TRBV6-5 CASSPGTGADEQYF TGTGCCAGCAGCCCCGGGACAGGGGCAGACGAGCAGTACTTC
TRBD1 TRBJ2-7 NA TRBV14 CASSVTGTVGYEQYF TGTGCCAGCAGCGTGACCGGGACAGTCGGGTACGAGCAGTACTTC
NA TRBJ2-3 NA TRBV25-1 CASSDGQLPSTDTQYF TGTGCCAGCAGTGACGGACAGTTACCTAGCACAGATACGCAGTATTTT
NA TRBJ2-7 NA TRBV27 CASSLRFGQYEQYF TGTGCCAGCAGTCTGCGGTTCGGACAGTACGAGCAGTACTTC
TRBD1 TRBJ2-7 once TRBV7-2 CASSSRQGSAYEQYF TGTGCCAGCAGCTCCCGACAGGGGAGTGCCTACGAGCAGTACTTC
TRBD2 TRBJ2-5 NA TRBV2 CASRILANQETQYF TGTGCCAGCAGGATACTAGCGAACCAAGAGACCCAGTACTTC
NA TRBJ2-3 NA TRBV6-1 CASSEHQVNTDTQYF TGTGCCAGCAGTGAACATCAGGTAAACACAGATACGCAGTATTTT
TRBD2 TRBJ2-1 NA TRBV4-1 CASSPGGAAYNEQFF TGCGCCAGCAGCCCCGGGGGGGCAGCCTACAATGAGCAGTTCTTC
NA TRBJ1-2 NA TRBV18 CASSPNWRITGTKSYGYTF TGTGCCAGCTCACCAAACTGGCGAATTACAGGGACCAAAAGCTATGGCTACACCTTC
TRBD1 TRBJ2-2 NA TRBV10-3 CAISEPGQGHTGELFF TGTGCCATCAGTGAGCCGGGACAGGGGCACACCGGGGAGCTGTTTTTT
NA TRBJ2-7 NA TRBV7-9 CASSHGLYEQYF TGTGCCAGCAGCCACGGTCTGTACGAGCAGTACTTC
NA TRBJ1-5 NA TRBV6-5 CASSYMPGGGQPQHF TGTGCCAGCAGTTACATGCCGGGGGGCGGGCAGCCCCAGCATTTT
NA TRBJ1-6 once TRBV27 CASSARSSGESPLHF TGTGCCAGCAGTGCGCGCTCATCCGGGGAATCACCCCTCCACTTT
TRBD1 TRBJ2-1 NA TRBV28 CASSVPGQWNEQFF TGTGCCAGCAGTGTACCGGGACAGTGGAATGAGCAGTTCTTC
TRBD1 TRBJ2-7 NA TRBV5-6 CASSRQGTYEQYF TGTGCCAGCAGCAGACAGGGGACCTACGAGCAGTACTTC
NA TRBJ1-1 NA TRBV2 CASNLRGANTEAFF TGTGCCAGCAACCTGCGGGGGGCGAACACTGAAGCTTTCTTT
TRBD2 TRBJ2-7 NA TRBV28 CASSLFTSGVYEQYF TGTGCCAGCAGTTTATTCACTAGCGGGGTCTACGAGCAGTACTTC
TRBD2 TRBJ2-7 NA TRBV6-1 CASTTSGGTYEQYF TGTGCCAGCACCACTAGCGGGGGAACCTACGAGCAGTACTTC